The clone carrying this T cell receptor beta chain was counted only a few times. Its antigen is still unknown. The data derive from a study of blood T cells in healthy people across ages. Study results and limitations: Because donor CMV status was unknown, expanded clonotype changes were possibly confounded.

The CDR3 runs 16 residues. Germline assignment: CDR1 DFQATT and CDR2 SNEGSKA (reference sequence). V gave up 6 bases and J gave up 2 bases; unmatched junction bases: 14. Combining a sample-barcoded 5' primer with a J-beta primer mix, a second PCR ran for about 6 to 12 cycles. From the 5' RACE reads, TCRdb called clonotypes with MiXCR, one entry per CDR3 protein. The repertoire holds under 2,000,000 distinct CDR3 sequences, with less than 50% as singletons. This TCR came from a middle-aged woman in good health. What was sequenced was blood. V gene TRBV20-1 combines with J gene TRBJ2-5; 8 bases fit TRBD2. CDR3 nucleotide sequence: TGCAGTGCCGCCCATCACGGGGGGGTACCACAAGAGACCCAGTACTTC. This translates into CSAAHHGGVPQETQYF.